Each of the 18 T cell receptor beta chains below was sequenced from the same sample in a study of beta chain features in type 1 diabetes. General study results and limits: Shortening that was moderate but significant affected the TCRB CDR3s of Type 1 diabetes patients in all four CD4+ subsets.

TCRB transcripts that were expressed got sequenced, as all of the isolated RNA had been reverse transcribed. Data came from immunoSEQ multiplex PCR; TCRdb stores just in-frame clones and leaves some out. The table includes 250,000 or so clones, roughly 20% detected once. Which antigens these TCRs recognize remains unknown. Sequenced material: naive CD4+ T cells from blood. The receptor set was obtained from a woman between 40 and 55 years old with type 1 diabetes.

The chain joins TRBV18 to TRBJ2-7, with a possible D match to TRBD2 (5 bases). V was clipped by 6 bases and J by 2 bases, with 11 bases between them. This CDR3 comprises 13 residues. The V gene's germline CDR1 is KGHSH and CDR2 LQKENI. The CDR3 sequence: CASSRVGTYEQYF. CDR3 DNA: TGTGCCAGCTCCCGCGTCGGGACCTACGAGCAGTACTTC. Together with reference TRBV18 and TRBJ2-7, the CDR3 gives the full variable domain: NAGVMQNPRHLVRRRGQEARLRCSPMKGHSHVYWYRQLPEEGLKFMVYLQKENIIDESGMPKERFSAEFPKEGPSILRIQQVVRGDSAAYFCASSRVGTYEQYFGPGTRLTVT.

The V and J genes are TRBV2 and TRBJ2-4; no clear D. CDR3 length: 11 amino acids. CDR1 is SNHLY and CDR2 is FYNNEI in the germline V gene. Trimming cost V 4 bases and J 6 bases, with 4 bases left between them. The chain's CDR3 is CASSALNIQYF. The DNA for the CDR3 is TGTGCCAGCAGTGCCCTAAACATTCAGTACTTC.

The chain links TRBV7-2 to TRBJ2-7; possible D gene TRBD2, 6 bases. Trimming shortened V by 4 bases and J by 1 base, and 11 bases separated the two germline ends. The CDR3 covers 14 residues. CDR1 is SGHTA, CDR2 FQGNSA, per germline. CDR3 amino acids: CASSYEEGSYEQYF. The CDR3 bases are TGTGCCAGCAGCTACGAGGAGGGTTCCTACGAGCAGTACTTC. The full variable domain, rest sourced from reference TRBV7-2 and TRBJ2-7, is GAGVSQSPSNKVTEKGKDVELRCDPISGHTALYWYRQSLGQGLEFLIYFQGNSAPDKSGLPSDRFSAERTGGSVSTLTIQRTQQEDSAVYLCASSYEEGSYEQYFGPGTRLTVT.

This clone was detected a few times. The gene calls are TRBV9 and TRBJ2-2; 8 positions agree with TRBD2. The CDR3 contains 15 residues. Trimming took 4 bases from V and 4 from J; bases not matched to a gene: 6. The germline V gene encodes CDR1 SGDLS and CDR2 YYNGEE. The CDR3 DNA reads TGTGCCAGCAGCCCCCGGGGGGGCCGCACCGGGGAGCTGTTTTTT. It codes for CASSPRGGRTGELFF.

For the CDR3, the DNA is TGCAGCGCCCGAGAGGACACTGAAGCTTTCTTT. Amino acid sequence: CSAREDTEAFF. This chain uses TRBV29-1 with TRBJ1-1; D is undetermined. This CDR3 is built from 11 residues. Looked up from germline, CDR1 is SQVTM and CDR2 is ANQGSEA. V was trimmed by 7 bases and J by 3 bases, leaving 9 bases between them.

This clone was seen only a few times. The chain is built from TRBV5-1 and TRBJ1-2; 8 bases map to TRBD1. CDR3 length: 14 amino acids. With V trimmed by 3 bases and J by 5 bases, 6 bases remained unmatched. Germline assignment: CDR1 SGHRS and CDR2 YFSETQ. CDR3 in DNA: TGCGCCAGCAGCTGGGGGACAGGAGGATATGGCTACACCTTC. It translates to CASSWGTGGYGYTF.

This clone was observed a handful of times. The chain is built from TRBV29-1 and TRBJ1-5, with 7 bases matching TRBD1. Germline loops: CDR1 SQVTM, CDR2 ANQGSEA. V trimming: 4 bases; J trimming: 5 bases; junction bases outside the gene matches: 11. This CDR3 has 15 residues. The CDR3 DNA sequence: TGCAGCGTTGTAGACGGCGGAGGGGGCTATCAGCCCCAGCATTTT. Its translation is CSVVDGGGGYQPQHF. Looking up the rest from reference TRBV29-1 and TRBJ1-5 gives the full variable domain: SAVISQKPSRDICQRGTSLTIQCQVDSQVTMMFWYRQQPGQSLTLIATANQGSEATYESGFVIDKFPISRPNLTFSTLTVSNMSPEDSSIYLCSVVDGGGGYQPQHFGDGTRLSIL.

This clone was counted a few times. V and J are TRBV14 and TRBJ1-2; D uncertain. Germline V gene lookup returns CDR1 SGHDN and CDR2 FVKESK. The CDR3 length is 15 residues. Trimming removed 1 base from V and 3 bases from J, with 12 bases in between. CDR3 bases: TGTGCCAGCAGCCAAGGTTACAGTTGGGACTATGGCTACACCTTC. Translation: CASSQGYSWDYGYTF.

The gene calls are TRBV28 and TRBJ2-1, with D possibly TRBD1 on 6 matching bases. The CDR3 is 13 amino acids. Germline V gene data show CDR1 as MDHEN and CDR2 as SYDVKM. The V gene lost 6 bases and the J gene lost 4 bases, with 10 bases spanning the gap. The DNA for the CDR3 is TGTGCCAGCAGGCTGGACAGATACAATGAGCAGTTCTTC. Its protein is CASRLDRYNEQFF.

This clone was observed a few times. The chain uses TRBV29-1 and TRBJ1-1, with D perhaps TRBD1 (5 bases). Germline V lookup: CDR1 SQVTM, CDR2 ANQGSEA. There are 15 residues in the CDR3. V was pared by 5 bases and J by 2 bases, with 18 bases between. The CDR3: CSVLHVQGFNTEAFF. The CDR3 region has the DNA TGCAGCGTTCTGCACGTCCAGGGTTTCAACACTGAAGCTTTCTTT.

This clone was counted only a few times. This chain joins TRBV6-5 and TRBJ2-2, with TRBD1 as a possible D gene (5 bases). CDR3 length equals 15 residues. V was trimmed by 6 bases and J by 3 bases, leaving 14 bases between them. The germline V gene has CDR1 MNHEY and CDR2 SVGAGI. The CDR3 region has the DNA TGTGCCAGCAGGGATTCAGGGCGCGACACCGGGGAGCTGTTTTTT. Translating it yields CASRDSGRDTGELFF.

Written as DNA, the CDR3 is TGTGCCAGCAGCGCATGGGTTGTGCGGGAGCCGTTAAATGAGCAGTTCTTC. It codes for CASSAWVVREPLNEQFF. The rearrangement uses TRBV9 and TRBJ2-1, with 7 nucleotides matching TRBD2. J was trimmed by 7 bases and V by 3 bases; bases with no gene match: 16. CDR3 length: 17 residues. Germline assignment: CDR1 SGDLS and CDR2 YYNGEE.

In this sample, this clone turned up a few times. The chain employs TRBV20-1 and TRBJ2-4; D call uncertain. V shed 6 bases and J shed 9 bases, with 12 bases lying between them. CDR1 and CDR2 from the germline V gene are DFQATT and SNEGSKA (reference sequence). This CDR3 is 11 amino acids long. The CDR3 nucleotides read TGCAGTGCCCACAGCATAGTCATTCAGTACTTC. Translation gives CSAHSIVIQYF.

The J gene is TRBJ2-1, the V gene TRBV14, with D uncertain. The germline V and J ends were trimmed by 2 bases and 7 bases, with 12 bases remaining between them. This CDR3 spans 14 amino acids. In germline, CDR1 is SGHDN, CDR2 FVKESK. CDR3: CASSQTVLWNEQFF. The CDR3, as DNA: TGTGCCAGCAGCCAAACTGTATTATGGAATGAGCAGTTCTTC.

This clone has a handful of counts. V and J are TRBV7-9 and TRBJ2-7, with D possibly being TRBD1 (6 bases). With 0 bases removed from V and 6 bases from J, the gap between germline ends came to 6 bases. Germline CDR1 SEHNR, CDR2 FQNEAQ (reference sequence). The CDR3 is made up of 12 amino acids. The CDR3 sequence: CASSLAGGEQYF. In DNA form, the CDR3 reads TGTGCCAGCAGCTTAGCAGGGGGCGAGCAGTACTTC.

A few counts support this clone. The V gene is TRBV29-1, the J gene TRBJ2-2; perhaps TRBD2 as D (5 bases). The CDR3 contains 13 residues. From germline, CDR1 is SQVTM and CDR2 ANQGSEA. V dropped 4 bases and J dropped 1 base, with 7 bases sitting between them. CDR3 nucleotides: TGCAGCGTTGTTCGGGGGAACACCGGGGAGCTGTTTTTT. Its protein is CSVVRGNTGELFF.

The chain uses TRBV5-1 and TRBJ2-1; 9 nucleotides line up with TRBD1. J was trimmed by 6 bases and V by 2 bases; bases with no gene match: 3. CDR3 size: 14 residues. CDR1 SGHRS and CDR2 YFSETQ come from the germline V gene. CDR3 amino acids: CASSFGTGSNEQFF. The CDR3 bases are TGCGCCAGCAGCTTCGGGACAGGGAGCAATGAGCAGTTCTTC.

The V and J genes are TRBV7-9 and TRBJ2-5; D unclear. Germline loops: CDR1 SEHNR, CDR2 FQNEAQ (reference sequence). CDR3 length equals 10 residues. Trimming shortened V by 5 bases and J by 4 bases, and 2 bases separated the two germline ends. The CDR3 region is CASSRETQYF. CDR3 coding DNA: TGTGCCAGCAGCCGAGAGACCCAGTACTTC.